The rows below give T cell receptor beta chains drawn from one sample of a study of blood T cells in healthy people across ages. TCRdb re-called the 5' RACE reads through MiXCR, storing one row per CDR3 protein. The sample yields 700,000 to 800,000 distinct CDR3 sequences, roughly 45% seen once. The sequenced sample was blood. The receptor source for this set is a woman aged 60-70 years in good health. The CDR3 runs from the conserved cysteine through the conserved F or W. The D gene is left open where the match is weak. Part of the rows lack a size; the others show once, few, many or a class for expanded clones.

.	TRBV12-3/TRBV12-4	TRBJ1-2	TRBD1	CASSLAPTGPYGYTF	TGTGCCAGCAGTTTAGCGCCGACAGGGCCCTATGGCTACACCTTC
.	TRBV6-2/TRBV6-3	TRBJ2-4	.	CASRPGGRGITKNIQYF	TGTGCCAGCAGACCCGGTGGCAGGGGTATAACCAAAAACATTCAGTACTTC
.	TRBV11-3	TRBJ2-7	TRBD1	CASSPAGTVVYEQYF	TGTGCCAGCAGCCCCGCCGGGACAGTGGTCTACGAGCAGTACTTC
.	TRBV30	TRBJ2-3	.	CAWTSSTDTQYF	TGTGCCTGGACTAGCAGCACAGATACGCAGTATTTT
few	TRBV4-3	TRBJ2-7	.	CASSQDRSSYEQYF	TGTGCCAGCAGCCAAGATAGGAGCTCCTACGAGCAGTACTTC
few	TRBV7-8	TRBJ2-5	.	CASSLDYNEKTQYF	TGTGCCAGCAGCTTAGATTACAACGAAAAGACCCAGTACTTC
.	TRBV20-1	TRBJ2-3	TRBD2	CSASSGGAADTQYF	TGCAGTGCCTCTAGCGGGGGGGCCGCAGATACGCAGTATTTT
many	TRBV3-1	TRBJ2-5	.	CASSQDGVFGGETQYF	TGTGCCAGCAGCCAAGATGGGGTGTTTGGTGGGGAGACCCAGTACTTC
.	TRBV10-3	TRBJ1-4	.	CAISEETVNEKLFF	TGTGCCATCAGTGAGGAGACAGTAAATGAAAAACTGTTTTTT
.	TRBV20-1	TRBJ1-1	.	CSARVGANTEAFF	TGCAGTGCTAGAGTGGGGGCGAACACTGAAGCTTTCTTT
.	TRBV7-8	TRBJ2-6	TRBD2	CASSLRLAGISGANVPTF	TGTGCCAGCAGCTTGAGGCTAGCGGGGATCTCTGGGGCCAACGTCCCGACTTTC
few	TRBV30	TRBJ2-3	TRBD2	CAWGRAGADTQYF	TGTGCCTGGGGGAGAGCGGGGGCAGATACGCAGTATTTT
.	TRBV20-1	TRBJ2-3	TRBD2	CSAERTSGYTDTQYF	TGCAGTGCTGAGCGGACTAGCGGATACACAGATACGCAGTATTTT
.	TRBV6-6	TRBJ2-7	.	CASSYSAGAYEQYF	TGTGCCAGCAGTTACTCGGCAGGGGCCTACGAGCAGTACTTC
.	TRBV7-9	TRBJ2-7	.	CASSFVGGEQYF	TGTGCCAGCAGCTTTGTTGGGGGTGAGCAGTACTTC
.	TRBV20-1	TRBJ2-3	.	CSASFGRSTDTQYF	TGCAGTGCTAGCTTCGGACGTAGCACAGATACGCAGTATTTT
few	TRBV5-1	TRBJ2-5	.	CASSVNRKKETQYF	TGCGCCAGCAGCGTGAACCGGAAGAAGGAGACCCAGTACTTC
many	TRBV7-9	TRBJ2-1	TRBD1	CASSLWDREYNEQFF	TGTGCCAGCAGCTTATGGGACAGGGAGTACAATGAGCAGTTCTTC
.	TRBV28	TRBJ1-3	.	CASWGGNTIYF	TGTGCCAGTTGGGGTGGAAACACCATATATTTT
few	TRBV20-1	TRBJ2-7	.	CSAWDLYEQYF	TGCAGTGCCTGGGACTTATACGAGCAGTACTTC
.	TRBV6-2/TRBV6-3	TRBJ1-5	.	CASTKDLGGNQPQHF	TGTGCCAGCACCAAGGACCTGGGCGGCAATCAGCCCCAGCATTTT
once	TRBV2	TRBJ2-6	.	CASAKSGANVLTF	TGTGCCAGCGCTAAATCTGGGGCCAACGTCCTGACTTTC
.	TRBV20-1	TRBJ2-1	TRBD2	CSAPTSGGAYNEQFF	TGCAGTGCCCCGACTAGCGGGGGGGCCTACAATGAGCAGTTCTTC
.	TRBV28	TRBJ1-1	.	CASTFLPQGTTEAFF	TGTGCCAGCACCTTCCTCCCCCAGGGGACCACTGAAGCTTTCTTT
.	TRBV12-3/TRBV12-4	TRBJ2-1	TRBD2	CASSTRTSGRGNEQFF	TGTGCCAGCAGTACTCGGACTAGCGGGAGGGGAAATGAGCAGTTCTTC